The 3 T cell receptor beta chains below were found in one sample sequenced in a study of CD8+ T cells in alopecia areata. In each case, RNA was isolated and then reverse transcribed into cDNA as the sequencing template. Using immunoSEQ multiplex PCR, the repertoire was profiled, and TCRdb retains in-frame clones only, with some absent. This table has fewer than 250,000 clones, roughly 44% appearing once. Treatment given: oral pan-JAK inhibitor, 5-10 mg twice daily. The sequences come from CD4+ T cells sorted from blood, collected around week 37, from a patient treated with tofacitinib. The receptors were gathered from a human donor with alopecia areata.

This clone occurred a few times. The genes are TRBV21-1 and TRBJ2-7; the table's D call TRBD1 went unverified against the DNA. TRBV21-1 is listed as a pseudogene. The CDR3 contains 15 residues. DNA of the CDR3: TGTGCCAGCAGCAAAAAGGGTAGGGGGCCTTGTGAGCAGTACTTC. It is translated as CASSKKGRGPCEQYF.

The chain uses TRBV9 and TRBJ2-1; 9 nucleotides line up with TRBD1. Losses at the gene ends were 5 bases for V and 3 bases for J; bases not matched to a gene: 3. CDR1 SGDLS and CDR2 YYNGEE come from the germline V gene. This CDR3 comprises 14 residues. The CDR3 loop is CASRGDRVYNEQFF. DNA for the CDR3: TGTGCCAGCAGAGGGGACAGGGTCTACAATGAGCAGTTCTTC.

As DNA, the CDR3 is TGCAGCCTCCGGGACGGCCAAGAGACCCAGTACTTC. Amino acids: CSLRDGQETQYF. The chain recombines TRBV29-1 with TRBJ2-5; D assignment may be TRBD1 or TRBD2 (5 bases each). V was pared by 8 bases and J by 1 base, with 11 bases between. Looked up from germline, CDR1 is SQVTM and CDR2 is ANQGSEA. The CDR3 has 12 amino acids.